This T cell receptor beta chain stems from a study of blood T cell repertoires in COVID-19. This clone appeared once. Assay: immunoSEQ multiplex PCR; the TCRdb copy retains only in-frame clones and omits some. The sample has tens of thousands of clones, about nine tenths seen once. The CDR3 extends over 16 amino acids. V shed 2 bases and J 8 bases; nucleotides not matched to a gene: 11. V usage is TRBV5-3 and J usage is TRBJ2-1, with 9 bases fitting TRBD2. TRBV5-3 is reported as an ORF; its role is uncertain. Input material: peripheral blood. The sequence derives from a man in his sixties with acute or convalescent COVID-19. This CDR3 reads CARSFREGGGDDEQFF. CDR3 nucleotide sequence: TGTGCCAGAAGCTTCCGTGAGGGCGGGGGGGACGATGAGCAGTTCTTC.